Below are 7 T cell receptor beta chains sequenced from a single sample in a study of neoadjuvant anti-PD-1 for oral cavity cancer. Time point denoted: after neoadjuvant nivolumab, at surgical resection. Here immunoSEQ multiplex PCR was the method, and the copy in TCRdb shows in-frame clones only, minus some. The table shows 72,000 or so clones, with less than 90% occurring only once. The sample here was PBMCs, taken after nivolumab (anti-PD-1) treatment. These receptors were obtained from a person aged 40-85 years with oral cavity squamous cell carcinoma.

The genes are TRBV7-3 and TRBJ1-1, with D perhaps matching TRBD1 (5 bases). The CDR3 runs to 15 residues. CDR1 and CDR2 from the germline V gene are SGHTA and FQGTGA. Trimming pared 2 bases from V and 1 base from J, leaving 11 bases between. In DNA form, the CDR3 reads TGTGCCAGCAGCTTAGAGGGACTGCCGAACACTGAAGCTTTCTTT. Translated, it gives CASSLEGLPNTEAFF.

The DNA for the CDR3 is TGTGCCAGCAGCATACAGGGTCCCCTCTATTCACCCCTCCACTTT. Protein sequence: CASSIQGPLYSPLHF. V is TRBV7-9 and J is TRBJ1-6, with D perhaps TRBD1 (6 bases). Germline lookup yields CDR1 SEHNR and CDR2 FQNEAQ (reference sequence). The CDR3 sequence is 15 residues long. Trimming shortened V by 5 bases and J by 8 bases, and 16 bases separated the two germline ends.

J is TRBJ2-3 and V is TRBV4-2; D remains ambiguous. Germline CDR1 LGHNA, CDR2 YNFKEQ. V was clipped by 0 bases and J by 5 bases, with 24 bases between them. The length of the CDR3 is 19 residues. The CDR3 nucleotides read TGTGCCAGCAGCCAAGATCCGATACGCCTGTGGGCGGCAGGAGATACGCAGTATTTT. This encodes CASSQDPIRLWAAGDTQYF.

This clone was detected only once. The chain combines TRBV6-6 with TRBJ1-4, with D unresolved. Trimming pared 0 bases from V and 3 bases from J, leaving 8 bases between. The CDR3 spans 15 residues. Germline V gives CDR1 MNHNY, CDR2 SVGAGI (reference sequence). The CDR3 nucleotides read TGTGCCAGCAGTTACTCGGGTACGGCTAATGAAAAACTGTTTTTT. It is translated as CASSYSGTANEKLFF.

This clone came up a few times. Written as DNA, the CDR3 is TGCGCCAGCAGCTTGGGATACCTCGGGGCTAACTATGGCTACACCTTC. Translation: CASSLGYLGANYGYTF. The gene calls are TRBV5-1 and TRBJ1-2; no firm D call. The CDR3 is made up of 16 amino acids. Germline values: CDR1 SGHRS, CDR2 YFSETQ. With 0 bases removed from V and 0 bases from J, the gap between germline ends came to 12 bases.

The chain links TRBV10-2 to TRBJ2-7, with a weak D call TRBD1 (6 bases). Germline V gene lookup returns CDR1 WSHSY and CDR2 SAAADI. The CDR3 sequence is 15 residues long. V was cut by 5 bases and J by 3 bases, with 17 bases left in between. CDR3 residues: CASSKPGGTYYEQYF. The DNA of the CDR3 is TGCGCCAGCAGTAAGCCGGGTGGGACATACTACGAGCAGTACTTC.

The V gene is TRBV7-9, the J gene TRBJ2-7; D not resolved. Germline-derived CDR1 and CDR2 are SEHNR and FQNEAQ (reference sequence). The CDR3 has 13 residues. V lost 5 bases, J lost 0 bases, and 8 bases lay in between. The DNA of the CDR3 is TGTGCCAGCAGCCCTCGGACCTCCTACGAGCAGTACTTC. Its translation is CASSPRTSYEQYF.